This section outlines one TCR beta chain sequence together with its context. Its antigen target is currently unknown. At one end the junction does not follow the germline gene, possibly because of a read error. CDR1 MNHNY and CDR2 SVGAGI were looked up in the germline V gene (reference sequence). The CDR3 spans 15 residues, from the cysteine through the phenylalanine. The only DNA kept is the CDR3, 45 bases in frame from the first base. The data are from a study of a mutant IDH1 vaccine in newly diagnosed glioma (dated by TCRdb to the early 2020s). Context from the whole study: Across visits V03 through V10, patients got a total of eight vaccinations, given in weeks 1, 3, 5, 7, 11, 15, 19 and 23. In the chemotherapy-containing groups, vaccination started alongside temozolomide cycles, whereas in patients who had radiotherapy alone it started 4-6 weeks after radiotherapy. Of the approximately 29 treated patients, around 60% were male and about 40% were female, and a mean age of 40.4 years was recorded. Prior to enrollment, standard therapy consisting of radiotherapy alone, temozolomide alone, or radiochemotherapy with temozolomide had been administered to patients, with the combination being received by most patients. Peripheral blood was collected at six visits: V03 (baseline), V05, V07, V10, V12 and V13. Longitudinal TCRB deep sequencing was performed for about two dozen treated patients wherever samples were available for exploratory analyses. On the study overall, not on this receptor specifically: Pseudoprogression seemed to be unrelated to changes in the top peripheral T cell clonotypes found by TCRB sequencing. Across multiple MHC alleles, vaccine-induced immune responses were seen in 90% to 95% of patients. According to the authors, sample limitations meant that analyses of patient blood samples could not be reproduced. Availability determined which PBMC samples were chosen for TCRB deep sequencing.

The time point label here, explained by the study, means: week 23, last vaccination. Every vaccine dose consisted of 300 ug of a 20-mer mutant IDH1 peptide in Montanide, administered subcutaneously together with topical imiquimod. Newly diagnosed WHO grade 3 or 4 IDH1-mutant astrocytomas showing loss of nuclear ATRX were present in the donors. The samples were drawn from NOA16, a multicentre, single-arm, open-label phase I trial in Germany that tested a mutant IDH1 peptide vaccine in humans for the first time. The DNeasy Blood and Tissue Kit was used to extract genomic DNA from EDTA blood for TCRB sequencing. The method was the immunoSEQ multiplex PCR assay. Following the manufacturer's protocol, the hsTCRB Kit was used to amplify rearranged TCR beta chain sequences. TCRB libraries were sequenced on an Illumina MiSeq. As for the authors' bioinformatics: Demultiplexing, trimming and gene mapping were performed with the kit vendor's proprietary platform. The table was pulled from immuneACCESS by TCRdb, which kept in-frame rearrangements only. Such tables lose some clones; where checked, under half of the loss comes from unresolved V genes, and the rest has no known cause. D and trimming come from the DNA, and the V and J calls and clone size come from that table. Within this sample are approximately 70,000 clones, with 84% of them counted one time only. About an eighth of the sample comes from the top ten.

The sequence came from a man in his late teens or twenties with glioma. This specimen was PBMCs, taken from a glioma patient whose treatment included an IDH1 peptide vaccine. The chain couples TRBV6-6 to TRBJ1-4; TRBD1 is possibly the D segment (5 matching bases). The nucleotide sequence is given as TGTGCCAGCAGTCACTCGGGACGGACTAATGAAAAACTGTTTTTT. Translation gives CASSHSGRTNEKLFF.